These 20 T cell receptor beta chains share one sample of origin, sequenced in a study of shared clonotypes between healthy human individuals. Some clones are missing from TCRdb's copy, which holds only in-frame ones; the method was immunoSEQ multiplex PCR. Of more than 2 million clones in the sample, roughly 95% were seen once. CD45RO-negative, CCR7-selected cells formed the naive CD8 fraction, which excluded terminally differentiated effector memory CD45RA+ cells. Sequenced sample: naive CD8+ T cells from PBMCs. These receptors came from a man younger than 35 in good health. Some clones in this sample may be carry-over from other donors' samples.

V gene TRBV6-5 combines with J gene TRBJ2-3; D might be TRBD1 (7 bases). Germline loops: CDR1 MNHEY, CDR2 SVGAGI. The CDR3 has 15 residues. The germline V and J ends were trimmed by 2 bases and 2 bases, with 11 bases remaining between them. The CDR3, as DNA: TGTGCCAGCAGTTACGGGGGGACAGACACAGATACGCAGTATTTT. It yields the protein CASSYGGTDTDTQYF.

The chain employs TRBV5-1 and TRBJ2-2, with 8 nucleotides matching TRBD1. The CDR3 sequence is 16 residues long. CDR1 and CDR2 from the germline V gene are SGHRS and YFSETQ. Trimming cost V 4 bases and J 3 bases; bases outside gene matches: 8. The CDR3 DNA follows: TGCGCCAGCAGCCCGCTTGGGACAGGCTACACCGGGGAGCTGTTTTTT. Its translation: CASSPLGTGYTGELFF.

In DNA, the CDR3 is TGTGCCAGCAGTGAACAGGGGACTCCCTACGAGCAGTACTTC. Protein product: CASSEQGTPYEQYF. This rearrangement joins TRBV25-1 to TRBJ2-7, with D possibly being TRBD1 or TRBD2 (6 bases each). The CDR3 consists of 14 residues. The germline V gene has CDR1 MGHDK and CDR2 SYGVNS. Between the trimmed V and J ends, which lost 2 bases and 2 bases, there was a span of 10 bases.

The chain has TRBV18 and TRBJ2-5; 12 bases fit TRBD1. Germline lookup yields CDR1 KGHSH and CDR2 LQKENI. V shed 6 bases and J 2 bases; nucleotides not matched to a gene: 7. The CDR3 is 16 amino acids. This CDR3 is CASSRGTGGLQETQYF. CDR3 bases: TGTGCCAGCTCCCGAGGGACAGGGGGCTTACAAGAGACCCAGTACTTC.

For the CDR3, the DNA is TGCAGCGTTGAAGGTTCGATGGTGTCTAGCGGGAGTACAGATACGCAGTATTTT. It is translated as CSVEGSMVSSGSTDTQYF. V and J are TRBV29-1 and TRBJ2-3; TRBD2 matches at 10 bases. Germline CDR1 is SQVTM and CDR2 is ANQGSEA. V shed 1 base, J shed 3 bases, and the junction held 13 bases outside the gene matches. The CDR3 length is 18 residues.

On this clone: The germline gene is not matched at one end of the junction; a read error may be the cause. V and J are TRBV9 and TRBJ2-7; 14 bases line up with TRBD2. There are 14 residues in the CDR3. Germline V gene data show CDR1 as SGDLS and CDR2 as YYNGEE. Written as DNA, the CDR3 is TGTGCCAGCAGCGAGGGGACTAGCGGGAGCCTTTCGCACTTC. Its translation: CASSEGTSGSLSHF.

The chain employs TRBV27 and TRBJ2-4; no clear D gene. In germline, CDR1 is MNHEY, CDR2 SMNVEV (reference sequence). The CDR3 has 12 residues. The V gene lost 7 bases and the J gene lost 5 bases, with 9 bases spanning the gap. The CDR3 DNA is TGTGCCAGCAAGGAGAGCGAAAACATTCAGTACTTC. Amino acids: CASKESENIQYF.

The rearrangement uses TRBV7-8 and TRBJ2-1; possible D gene TRBD2, 6 bases. CDR3 length: 11 amino acids. CDR1 SGHVS and CDR2 FQNEAQ come from the germline V gene. V was pared by 4 bases and J by 8 bases, with 6 bases between. For the CDR3, the DNA is TGTGCCAGCAGCTGGGGGGATGAGCAGTTCTTC. Translated: CASSWGDEQFF.

V and J are TRBV7-9 and TRBJ1-2; D gene unclear. Germline values: CDR1 SEHNR, CDR2 FQNEAQ (reference sequence). The V end lost 8 bases, the J end lost 7 bases, and 14 bases lay between the germline ends. This CDR3 region has 12 residues. Here the CDR3 DNA reads TGTGCCAGCGAGCCGGAGTTTGGTGGCTACACCTTC. As protein: CASEPEFGGYTF.

The V call is TRBV7-9, the J call TRBJ2-7; TRBD1 aligns across 9 bases. Unmatched junction bases numbered 8, after V lost 1 base and J lost 4 bases. This CDR3 is built from 16 residues. The germline V gene has CDR1 SEHNR and CDR2 FQNEAQ (reference sequence). The CDR3 region is CASSLGVGTGTYEQYF. CDR3 coding DNA: TGTGCCAGCAGCTTAGGGGTCGGGACAGGGACTTACGAGCAGTACTTC.

This chain links TRBV6-5 with TRBJ2-7, with 10 bases matching TRBD1. Germline V CDR1 and CDR2: MNHEY, SVGAGI. The CDR3 loop spans 15 amino acids. The V and J ends lost 5 bases and 2 bases, in that order; junction bases with no gene match: 6. The CDR3 nucleotides read TGTGCCAGCAGTCACGGGACAGGGGAGGCCTACGAGCAGTACTTC. It translates to CASSHGTGEAYEQYF.

V and J are TRBV30 and TRBJ1-2; D is undetermined. This CDR3 is built from 11 residues. Germline loops: CDR1 GTSNPN, CDR2 SVGIG (reference sequence). V lost 0 bases and J 8 bases, leaving 7 bases between the germline ends. CDR3 residues: CAWSVESGYTF. The CDR3 DNA is TGTGCCTGGAGTGTGGAATCCGGCTACACCTTC.

The chain carries TRBV6-5 and TRBJ1-1; 8 bases match TRBD1. Per germline, CDR1 MNHEY and CDR2 SVGAGI. V shed 2 bases and J 4 bases; nucleotides not matched to a gene: 6. This CDR3 is 15 amino acids long. The CDR3 spells CASSYRAGGGTEAFF. Written as DNA, the CDR3 is TGTGCCAGCAGTTACCGGGCAGGGGGCGGCACTGAAGCTTTCTTT.

This chain links TRBV14 with TRBJ2-1, with 7 nucleotides matching TRBD2. Germline CDR1 is SGHDN and CDR2 is FVKESK. V shed 0 bases, J shed 6 bases, and the junction held 5 bases outside the gene matches. The CDR3 totals 15 residues. In DNA form, the CDR3 reads TGTGCCAGCAGCCAAGATCGGACTAGTCGCAATGAGCAGTTCTTC. This gives the protein CASSQDRTSRNEQFF.

Comment on this clone: This sample includes further DNA sequences coding for the same CDR3. The chain uses TRBV27 and TRBJ2-7, with 8 bases aligning to TRBD1. CDR3 length equals 13 residues. J gave up 6 bases and V 2 bases, and 3 bases lay outside the gene matches. Germline values: CDR1 MNHEY, CDR2 SMNVEV (reference sequence). CDR3 protein: CASSLQGAREQYF. The CDR3 DNA is TGTGCCAGCAGTTTACAGGGGGCGCGCGAGCAGTACTTC.

This clone was picked up one time. Germline and junction disagree at one end, which may indicate a read error. Other DNA sequences from this sample encode an identical CDR3 as well. The chain links TRBV4-2 to TRBJ2-7; 10 bases match TRBD2. The CDR3 runs 17 residues. Germline V lookup: CDR1 LGHNA, CDR2 YNFKEQ. In DNA, the CDR3 is TGTGCCAGCAGCCAAATCCCCGGGACTAGCGAGCCCTATGAGCAGTACTTC. Translating it yields CASSQIPGTSEPYEQYF.

V gene TRBV4-2 combines with J gene TRBJ2-5, with 11 bases fitting TRBD1. Germline-derived CDR1 and CDR2 are LGHNA and YNFKEQ. Trimming removed 2 bases from V and 2 bases from J; junction bases left unmatched: 4. The CDR3 is made up of 16 amino acids. In nucleotides, the CDR3 is TGTGCCAGCAGCCAACCCGGGACAGGGGGACAAGAGACCCAGTACTTC. As protein: CASSQPGTGGQETQYF.

DNA for the CDR3: TGTGCCAGCAGTCCTTATACAGGGGGAGAGAGTGAAGCTTTCTTT. This codes for CASSPYTGGESEAFF. This chain joins TRBV27 and TRBJ1-1, with 8 nucleotides matching TRBD1. V gave up 5 bases and J gave up 7 bases; unmatched junction bases: 12. Germline lookup yields CDR1 MNHEY and CDR2 SMNVEV (reference sequence). CDR3 length: 15 amino acids.

Only one count was recorded for this clone. V and J are TRBV7-6 and TRBJ2-5, with D unclear. CDR3 size: 13 residues. Trimming shortened V by 1 base and J by 5 bases, and 8 bases separated the two germline ends. The germline CDR1 and CDR2 sequences are SGHVS and FNYEAQ. Written as DNA, the CDR3 is TGTGCCAGCAGCTTAGAGGTGCGGGAGACCCAGTACTTC. Translating it yields CASSLEVRETQYF.

As to this clone: Other DNA sequences in this sample translate to the same CDR3. The chain employs TRBV5-6 and TRBJ2-5; tentatively, D is TRBD1 or TRBD2 (5 bases each). The CDR3 is 13 residues long. V lost 4 bases and J 3 bases, leaving 10 bases between the germline ends. Germline values: CDR1 SGHDT, CDR2 YYEEEE. Here the CDR3 reads CASSPRGEETQYF. CDR3 coding DNA: TGTGCCAGCAGCCCCCGAGGGGAAGAGACCCAGTACTTC.